The clone carrying this TCR beta chain was detected a few times. TCRdb re-derived calls from the 5' RACE reads in MiXCR, one entry per CDR3 protein. Among hundreds of thousands of distinct CDR3 sequences listed, over 15% were seen once. The data belong to a study of T cells after yellow fever vaccination. CDR3 length equals 13 residues. Germline CDR1 and CDR2: MNHEY and SVGAGI. Trimming removed 2 bases at V and 1 base at J, with 5 bases between. The TCR originated in a man under 40 who received the YFV17D yellow fever vaccine. The rearrangement uses TRBV6-5 and TRBJ2-5; unclear D gene. The sequencing here drew on PBMCs, taken 15 days after the yellow fever booster vaccination. The CDR3 loop reads CASSYQRQETQYF. In DNA form, the CDR3 reads TGTGCCAGCAGTTACCAGCGCCAAGAGACCCAGTACTTC.